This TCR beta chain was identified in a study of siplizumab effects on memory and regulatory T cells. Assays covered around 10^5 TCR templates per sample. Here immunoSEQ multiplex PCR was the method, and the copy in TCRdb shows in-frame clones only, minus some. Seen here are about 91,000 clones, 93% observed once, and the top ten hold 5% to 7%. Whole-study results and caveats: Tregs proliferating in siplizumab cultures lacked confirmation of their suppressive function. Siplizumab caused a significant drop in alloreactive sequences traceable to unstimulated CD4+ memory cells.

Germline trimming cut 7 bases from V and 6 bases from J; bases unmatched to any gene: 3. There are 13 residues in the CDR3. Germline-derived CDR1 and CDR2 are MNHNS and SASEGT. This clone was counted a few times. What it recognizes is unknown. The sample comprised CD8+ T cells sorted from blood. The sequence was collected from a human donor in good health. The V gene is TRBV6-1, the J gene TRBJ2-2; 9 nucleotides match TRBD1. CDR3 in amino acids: CASIQGAPGELFF. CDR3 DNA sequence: TGTGCCAGCATACAGGGGGCGCCCGGGGAGCTGTTTTTT.